The 23 T cell receptor beta chains reported below all come from one sample, sequenced in a study of blood T cells in healthy people across ages. A second PCR, run for about 7 to 11 cycles, used a sample-barcoded 5' primer plus a J-beta primer mix. TCRdb reprocessed the 5' RACE reads with MiXCR, giving one entry per CDR3 protein. The sample contains 790,000 or so distinct CDR3 sequences, just over 55% of which appear only once. Sequencing input: blood. These receptors all come from a man aged 35-49 years in good health.

The chain employs TRBV6-5 and TRBJ1-2; D perhaps matches TRBD1 (6 bases). This CDR3 is built from 16 residues. Trimming left V 6 bases short and J 4 bases short, with 21 bases between. From germline, CDR1 is MNHEY and CDR2 SVGAGI. The CDR3 loop reads CASSPPPGALGYGYTF. CDR3 nucleotides: TGTGCCAGCAGCCCCCCCCCAGGGGCGCTAGGCTATGGCTACACCTTC.

Comments on this clonotype: Relative to the germline gene, one junction end is altered; a read error may explain this. The chain is built from TRBV7-7 and TRBJ2-3, with TRBD1 matching over 8 bases. This CDR3 has 16 amino acids. Per germline, CDR1 SSHAT and CDR2 FNYEAQ (reference sequence). CDR3 sequence reads: CASSKTTGVGTDTQYF. CDR3 bases: TGTGCTAGCAGCAAAACGACAGGGGTCGGCACAGATACGCAGTATTTT. Filled out from reference TRBV7-7 and TRBJ2-3, the complete variable domain reads GAGVSQSPRYKVTKRGQDVTLRCDPISSHATLYWYQQALGQGPEFLTYFNYEAQPDKSGLPSDRFSAERPEGSISTLTIQRTEQRDSAMYRCASSKTTGVGTDTQYFGPGTRLTVL.

This clonotype was counted a single time. This chain's CDR3 is CAIQGVLSTEAFF. CDR3 in DNA: TGTGCCATTCAGGGGGTTTTAAGCACTGAAGCTTTCTTT. This chain joins TRBV10-3 and TRBJ1-1, with TRBD1 matching over 7 bases. The J segment lost 4 bases and the V segment lost 9 bases, leaving 8 bases of the junction unmatched. The CDR3 totals 13 residues. Germline V gives CDR1 ENHRY, CDR2 SYGVKD.

This clonotype was found a few times. This chain joins TRBV20-1 and TRBJ2-7; weak D call: TRBD2 (5 bases). The CDR3 runs 12 residues. Trimming pared 7 bases from V and 3 bases from J, leaving 13 bases between. CDR1 is DFQATT, CDR2 SNEGSKA, per germline (reference sequence). In nucleotides, the CDR3 is TGCAGTGTTTCGGGAACCGGCTACGAGCAGTACTTC. Amino acid sequence: CSVSGTGYEQYF.

The chain carries TRBV7-2 and TRBJ2-1, with TRBD2 matching 8 bases. Germline trimming cut 3 bases from V and 10 bases from J; bases unmatched to any gene: 11. The CDR3 length is 15 residues. Germline assignment: CDR1 SGHTA and CDR2 FQGNSA. CDR3 in DNA: TGTGCCAGCAGCTTGGGGACTAGGAGGGCGGGGGAGCAGTTCTTC. This translates into CASSLGTRRAGEQFF.

The V call is TRBV7-3, the J call TRBJ2-2, with D tentatively TRBD1 (6 bases). Germline assignment: CDR1 SGHTA and CDR2 FQGTGA. V lost 5 bases and J 6 bases, leaving 25 bases between the germline ends. The CDR3 runs to 18 residues. The CDR3 region is CASSLPTGIPLSSGELFF. The CDR3 DNA sequence: TGTGCCAGCAGCCTCCCCACAGGGATCCCTCTGTCGTCCGGGGAGCTGTTTTTT.

As regards this clonotype: A much more abundant neighbour one base away suggests this may be a read error. The chain joins TRBV11-2 to TRBJ1-1; 7 bases align to TRBD1. CDR3 length: 17 amino acids. Looked up from germline, CDR1 is SGHAT and CDR2 is FQNNGV. The CDR3 coding sequence is TGTGCCATCAGCCCCGTAACCGGGACAGCGATGAACACTGAAGCTTTCTTT. It encodes CAISPVTGTAMNTEAFF.

The chain links TRBV20-1 to TRBJ2-5; 13 bases match TRBD2. The CDR3 consists of 16 residues. Losses at the gene ends were 4 bases for V and 5 bases for J; bases not matched to a gene: 10. The germline gives CDR1 DFQATT, CDR2 SNEGSKA (reference sequence). CDR3 DNA: TGCAGTGCTACTTACCCCGGACTAGCGGGAGTTGAGACCCAGTACTTC. Amino acid sequence: CSATYPGLAGVETQYF.

V usage is TRBV2 and J usage is TRBJ2-3; maybe TRBD2 (6 bases). V lost 5 bases to trimming and J lost 4 bases, with 13 bases between them. In germline, CDR1 is SNHLY, CDR2 FYNNEI. The CDR3 totals 14 residues. This CDR3 reads CASSPQTSSDTQYF. DNA for the CDR3: TGTGCCAGCAGTCCCCAGACTAGTTCAGATACGCAGTATTTT.

The genes are TRBV27 and TRBJ2-3; 8 nucleotides match TRBD2. J was trimmed by 1 base and V by 7 bases; bases with no gene match: 7. CDR3 length: 15 residues. CDR1 and CDR2 (germline): MNHEY, SMNVEV (reference sequence). CDR3 in amino acids: CASTLTTSGTDTQYF. CDR3 bases: TGTGCCAGCACCTTAACGACTAGCGGCACAGATACGCAGTATTTT.

A few counts support this clonotype. The chain has TRBV7-3 and TRBJ2-5; D may be TRBD2 (5 bases). Between the trimmed V and J ends, which lost 5 bases and 7 bases, there was a span of 14 bases. CDR1 is SGHTA, CDR2 FQGTGA, per germline. The CDR3 consists of 13 residues. CDR3 DNA sequence: TGTGCCAGCAGCCCTGCTGGTCGGGGGACCCAGTACTTC. Translation gives CASSPAGRGTQYF.

The chain links TRBV7-2 to TRBJ2-1; D is unresolved. The CDR3 length is 15 residues. Germline CDR1 SGHTA, CDR2 FQGNSA. Trimming shortened V by 1 base and J by 2 bases, and 9 bases separated the two germline ends. The CDR3 DNA is TGTGCCAGCAGCTTAGGTAGGGCTACCTACAATGAGCAGTTCTTC. Its protein product is CASSLGRATYNEQFF.

The rearrangement uses TRBV7-2 and TRBJ2-1, with 7 bases matching TRBD2. Trimming removed 3 bases from V and 8 bases from J; junction bases left unmatched: 10. The CDR3 has 15 amino acids. Germline lookup yields CDR1 SGHTA and CDR2 FQGNSA. CDR3 sequence reads: CASSLEGGSVYEQFF. The CDR3 nucleotides are TGTGCCAGCAGCTTGGAGGGCGGGAGTGTCTATGAGCAGTTCTTC.

This clonotype was recorded a few times. The J gene is TRBJ2-5, the V gene TRBV7-9, with D maybe TRBD2 (7 bases). Trimming left V 5 bases short and J 4 bases short, with 17 bases between. Germline CDR1 and CDR2: SEHNR and FQNEAQ (reference sequence). The CDR3 consists of 15 residues. Here the CDR3 reads CASSARDTGGETQYF. DNA for the CDR3: TGTGCCAGCAGCGCCCGGGACACGGGAGGAGAGACCCAGTACTTC.

This clonotype was counted between two and nine times. The chain joins TRBV27 to TRBJ1-2; 8 bases map to TRBD1. The V segment lost 4 bases and the J segment 6 bases; nucleotides outside the gene matches: 10. Per germline, CDR1 MNHEY and CDR2 SMNVEV (reference sequence). The CDR3 contains 15 residues. DNA of the CDR3: TGTGCCAGCAGTTCTCGTAACAGGGGGGGCAATGGCTACACCTTC. Translating it yields CASSSRNRGGNGYTF.

This sequence joins TRBV6-5 and TRBJ2-5, with TRBD1 matching over 10 bases. This CDR3 contains 14 residues. Germline lookup yields CDR1 MNHEY and CDR2 SVGAGI. V dropped 9 bases and J dropped 11; count of bases not matched to a gene: 15. For the CDR3, the DNA is TGTGCCAGGGCACAGGGACAGGGGTATAGGGAGCAGTACTTC. Translation gives CARAQGQGYREQYF.

This chain uses TRBV20-1 with TRBJ2-2, with D perhaps matching TRBD2 (6 bases). The germline V gene has CDR1 DFQATT and CDR2 SNEGSKA (reference sequence). The CDR3 sequence is 16 residues long. V dropped 1 base and J dropped 4 bases, with 16 bases sitting between them. The CDR3 protein is CSARGREIGGTGELFF. CDR3 coding DNA: TGCAGTGCTAGAGGTCGGGAGATAGGAGGCACCGGGGAGCTGTTTTTT.

The rearrangement joins TRBV25-1 to TRBJ1-1, with 9 bases aligning to TRBD1. Germline V gene sequence: CDR1 MGHDK, CDR2 SYGVNS. J gave up 6 bases and V 3 bases, and 8 bases lay outside the gene matches. This CDR3 contains 15 residues. In DNA, the CDR3 is TGTGCCAGCAGTGACCCTACAGGGGGCAAAGCTGAAGCTTTCTTT. Its protein product is CASSDPTGGKAEAFF.

This clonotype occurred a few times. V usage is TRBV7-2 and J usage is TRBJ2-5, with 7 bases that match TRBD2. Trimming cost V 5 bases and J 7 bases; bases outside gene matches: 10. Germline V gives CDR1 SGHTA, CDR2 FQGNSA. The CDR3 length is 14 residues. The CDR3 DNA reads as TGTGCCAGCAGCCTACCTAGCGGAAGGGCGACCCAGTACTTC. Translated, it gives CASSLPSGRATQYF. The entire variable domain, with the rest obtained from reference TRBV7-2 and TRBJ2-5, is as follows: GAGVSQSPSNKVTEKGKDVELRCDPISGHTALYWYRQSLGQGLEFLIYFQGNSAPDKSGLPSDRFSAERTGGSVSTLTIQRTQQEDSAVYLCASSLPSGRATQYFGPGTRLLVL.

This chain joins TRBV28 and TRBJ2-2; D not certain. V was pared by 4 bases and J by 7 bases, with 16 bases between. Germline CDR1 is MDHEN and CDR2 is SYDVKM. The CDR3 loop spans 15 amino acids. The CDR3 nucleotides read TGTGCCAGCAGTTCCCTCCCGAGGATGGGCGGGGAGCTGTTTTTT. Amino acid sequence: CASSSLPRMGGELFF.

The chain employs TRBV5-1 and TRBJ2-6; D is unresolved. The ends were cut back, 3 bases at V and 0 bases at J, with 10 bases in the middle. CDR1 is SGHRS and CDR2 is YFSETQ in the germline V gene. The CDR3 has 16 residues. The CDR3 region has the DNA TGCGCCAGCAGCTGGGCCGCTAGCTCTGGGGCCAACGTCCTGACTTTC. Translating gives CASSWAASSGANVLTF. The complete variable domain, with remaining parts taken from reference TRBV5-1 and TRBJ2-6, reads KAGVTQTPRYLIKTRGQQVTLSCSPISGHRSVSWYQQTPGQGLQFLFEYFSETQRNKGNFPGRFSGRQFSNSRSEMNVSTLELGDSALYLCASSWAASSGANVLTFGAGSRLTVL.

The V call is TRBV6-1, the J call TRBJ2-2; D call uncertain. Germline CDR1 is MNHNS and CDR2 is SASEGT. V lost 3 bases to trimming and J lost 4 bases, with 9 bases between them. This CDR3 is built from 14 residues. CDR3 region: CASSDAVSTGELFF. As DNA, the CDR3 is TGTGCCAGCAGTGATGCTGTTAGCACCGGGGAGCTGTTTTTT.

V is TRBV7-2 and J is TRBJ2-7; a possible D gene is TRBD2 (5 bases). The germline V gene encodes CDR1 SGHTA and CDR2 FQGNSA. V was cut by 2 bases and J by 4 bases, with 18 bases left in between. The CDR3 contains 16 residues. The CDR3 nucleotides are TGTGCCAGCAGCTTATTCCCTCGGGGTAGCTTATACGAGCAGTACTTC. It translates to CASSLFPRGSLYEQYF.